The present T cell receptor beta chain was sequenced within a study of blood T cell repertoires in COVID-19. The CDR3 has 16 amino acids. V shed 3 bases, J shed 0 bases, and the junction held 3 bases outside the gene matches. Germline V gives CDR1 SGHVS, CDR2 FQNEAQ. Produced via immunoSEQ multiplex PCR; TCRdb's table is partial and in-frame only. Among roughly 290,000 clones listed, about 80% were seen once. Sequencing was done on a sample of peripheral blood. V gene TRBV7-8 combines with J gene TRBJ1-4, with 8 nucleotides matching TRBD1. This TCR derives from a person aged 65 to 79 with COVID-19, enrolled during active disease. Here the CDR3 reads CASSLTGDATNEKLFF. In nucleotides, the CDR3 is TGTGCCAGCAGCTTGACAGGGGATGCAACTAATGAAAAACTGTTTTTT.